The sequence of this T cell receptor (beta chain) was determined in a study of neurological immune-mediated disorders. Study-wide findings and caveats: The absence of shared CDR3 amino acid sequences among expanded clones across subjects suggests private repertoires in all groups. Falling below healthy controls, multiple sclerosis showed the least TCR clonal expansion, while HTLV-1-associated myelopathy showed the most.

Germline CDR1 reads SEHNR; CDR2 reads FQNEAQ (reference sequence). The V end was cut by 4 bases, the J end by 4 bases, with 11 bases between. The CDR3 runs to 15 residues. This clonotype was seen repeatedly, ten times or more. Its antigen is not identified. Synthesis of cDNA used 5'RACE (with 10-nucleotide random UMIs). TCRdb fed the 5' RACE reads into MiXCR, producing one record per CDR3 protein. This table holds 40,000 to 60,000 distinct CDR3 sequences, under 15% found once. Time point specified: longitudinal time-point 2. The specimen sequenced was PBMCs. This sequence was found in a male donor with HTLV-1-associated myelopathy (HAM/TSP). V is TRBV7-9 and J is TRBJ2-6; D is unclear. The DNA for the CDR3 is TGTGCCAGCAGCTCCGAGAGAGCCGGGGCCAACGTCCTGACTTTC. Translating gives CASSSERAGANVLTF.